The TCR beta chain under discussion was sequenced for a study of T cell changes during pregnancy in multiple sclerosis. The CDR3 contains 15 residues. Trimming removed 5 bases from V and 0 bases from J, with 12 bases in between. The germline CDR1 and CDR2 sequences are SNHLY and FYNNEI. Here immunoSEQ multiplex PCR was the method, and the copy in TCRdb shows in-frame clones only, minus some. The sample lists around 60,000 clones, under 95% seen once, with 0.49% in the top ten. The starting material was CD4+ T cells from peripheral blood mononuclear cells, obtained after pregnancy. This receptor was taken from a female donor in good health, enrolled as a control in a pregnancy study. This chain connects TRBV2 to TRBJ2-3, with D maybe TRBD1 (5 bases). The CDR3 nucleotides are TGTGCCAGCAGTCTTTTGACAGCTAGCACAGATACGCAGTATTTT. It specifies CASSLLTASTDTQYF.